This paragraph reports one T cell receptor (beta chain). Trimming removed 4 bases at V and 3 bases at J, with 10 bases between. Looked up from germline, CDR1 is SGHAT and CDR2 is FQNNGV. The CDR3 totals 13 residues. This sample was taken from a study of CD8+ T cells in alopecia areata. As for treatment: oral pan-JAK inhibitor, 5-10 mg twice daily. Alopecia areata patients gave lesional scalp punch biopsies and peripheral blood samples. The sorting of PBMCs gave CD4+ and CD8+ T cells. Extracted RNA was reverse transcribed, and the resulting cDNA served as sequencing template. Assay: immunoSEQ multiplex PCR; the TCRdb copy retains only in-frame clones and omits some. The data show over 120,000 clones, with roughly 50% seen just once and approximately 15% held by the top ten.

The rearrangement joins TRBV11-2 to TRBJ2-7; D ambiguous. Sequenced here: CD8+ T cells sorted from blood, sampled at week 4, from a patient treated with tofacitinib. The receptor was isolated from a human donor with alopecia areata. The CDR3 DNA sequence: TGTGCCAGCAGCTGGGCCCTCGACTACGAGCAGTACTTC. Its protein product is CASSWALDYEQYF.